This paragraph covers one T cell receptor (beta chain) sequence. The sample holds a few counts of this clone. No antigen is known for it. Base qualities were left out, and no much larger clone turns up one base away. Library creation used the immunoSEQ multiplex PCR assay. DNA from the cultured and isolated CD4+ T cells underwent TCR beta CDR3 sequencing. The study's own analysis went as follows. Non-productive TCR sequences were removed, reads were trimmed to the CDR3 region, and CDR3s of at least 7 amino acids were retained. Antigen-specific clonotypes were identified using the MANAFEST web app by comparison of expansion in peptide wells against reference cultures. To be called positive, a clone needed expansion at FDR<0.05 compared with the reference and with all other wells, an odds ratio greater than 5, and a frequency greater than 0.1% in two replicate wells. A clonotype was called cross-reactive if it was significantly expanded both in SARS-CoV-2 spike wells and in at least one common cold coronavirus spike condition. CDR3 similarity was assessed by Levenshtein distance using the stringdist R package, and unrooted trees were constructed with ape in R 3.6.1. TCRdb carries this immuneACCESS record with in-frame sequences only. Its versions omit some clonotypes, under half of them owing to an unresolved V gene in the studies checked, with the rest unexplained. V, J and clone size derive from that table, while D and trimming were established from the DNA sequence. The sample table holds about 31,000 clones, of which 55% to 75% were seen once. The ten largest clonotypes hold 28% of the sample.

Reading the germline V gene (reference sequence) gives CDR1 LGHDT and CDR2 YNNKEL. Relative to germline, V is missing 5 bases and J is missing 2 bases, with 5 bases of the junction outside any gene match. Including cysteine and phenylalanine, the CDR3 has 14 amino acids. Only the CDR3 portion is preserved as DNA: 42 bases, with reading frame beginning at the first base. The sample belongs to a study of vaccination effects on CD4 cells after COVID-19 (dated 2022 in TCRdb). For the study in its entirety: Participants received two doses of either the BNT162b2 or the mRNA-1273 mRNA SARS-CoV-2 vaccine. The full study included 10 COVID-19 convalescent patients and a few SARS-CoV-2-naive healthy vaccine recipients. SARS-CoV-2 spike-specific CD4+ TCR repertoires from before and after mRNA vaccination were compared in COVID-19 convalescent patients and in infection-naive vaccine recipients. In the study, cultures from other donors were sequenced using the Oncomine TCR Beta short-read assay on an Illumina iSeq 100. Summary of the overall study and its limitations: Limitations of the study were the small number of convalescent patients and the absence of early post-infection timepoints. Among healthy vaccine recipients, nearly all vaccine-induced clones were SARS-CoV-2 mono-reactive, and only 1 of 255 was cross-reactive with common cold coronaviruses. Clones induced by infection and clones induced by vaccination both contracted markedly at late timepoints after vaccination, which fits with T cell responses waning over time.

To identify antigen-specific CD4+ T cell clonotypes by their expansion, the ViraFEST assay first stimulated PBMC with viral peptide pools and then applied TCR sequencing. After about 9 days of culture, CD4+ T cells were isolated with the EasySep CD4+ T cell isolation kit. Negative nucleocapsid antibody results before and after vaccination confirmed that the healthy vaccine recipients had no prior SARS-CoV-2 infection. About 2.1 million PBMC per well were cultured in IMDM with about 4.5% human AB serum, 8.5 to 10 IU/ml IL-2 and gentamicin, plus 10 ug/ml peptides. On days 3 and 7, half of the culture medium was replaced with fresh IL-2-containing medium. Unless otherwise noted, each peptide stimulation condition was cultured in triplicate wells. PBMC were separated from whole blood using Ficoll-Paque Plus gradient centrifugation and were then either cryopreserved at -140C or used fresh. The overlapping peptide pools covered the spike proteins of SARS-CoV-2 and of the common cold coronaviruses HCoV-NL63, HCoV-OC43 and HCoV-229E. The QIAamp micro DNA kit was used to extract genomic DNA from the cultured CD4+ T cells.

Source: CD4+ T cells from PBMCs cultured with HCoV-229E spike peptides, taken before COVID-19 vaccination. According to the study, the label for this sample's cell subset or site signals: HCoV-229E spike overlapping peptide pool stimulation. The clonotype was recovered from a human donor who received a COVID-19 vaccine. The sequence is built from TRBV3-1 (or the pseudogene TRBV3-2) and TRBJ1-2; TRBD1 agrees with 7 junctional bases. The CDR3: CASSTTGANYGYTF. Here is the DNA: TGTGCCAGCAGCACCACAGGGGCGAACTATGGCTACACCTTC.